A selection of T cell receptor beta chains follows, all from one sample in a study of blood T cell repertoires in COVID-19. Assay used: immunoSEQ multiplex PCR; TCRdb lists only in-frame clones, some missing. The data contain a few hundred thousand clones, roughly 88% of them singletons. The sequenced sample consisted of peripheral blood. These receptors all come from a woman in her 30s with acute or convalescent COVID-19. CDR3s include the opening cysteine and the closing phenylalanine or tryptophan.

J: TRBJ2-7
V: TRBV6-5
CDR3: CASRSGTRAYEQYF

J: TRBJ2-3
V: TRBV13
CDR3: CASSDTSTDTQYF

J: TRBJ1-5
V: TRBV12-3/TRBV12-4
CDR3: CASSASRQPQHF

J: TRBJ1-1
V: TRBV11-3
CDR3: CASSLVGDTEAFF

J: TRBJ2-1
V: TRBV9
CDR3: CASSVAGAGRINEQFF

J: TRBJ2-5
V: TRBV9
CDR3: CASSIQGQSETQYF

J: TRBJ2-2
V: TRBV6-5
CDR3: CAIRTGTAGELFF

J: TRBJ1-5
V: TRBV2
CDR3: CASSYDRAPQPQHF

J: TRBJ1-2
V: TRBV7-9
CDR3: CASSKGTGDSIHGYTF

J: TRBJ1-4
V: TRBV5-1
CDR3: CASSLGTGSEKLFF

J: TRBJ2-3
V: TRBV19
CDR3: CASSSGLAGLTDTQYF

J: TRBJ2-7
V: TRBV6-1
CDR3: CASSEALAGPYEQYF

J: TRBJ2-7
V: TRBV5-4
CDR3: CASSLSVLAGDEQYF

J: TRBJ2-7
V: TRBV19
CDR3: CASRTTSGSSSEQYF

J: TRBJ1-1
V: TRBV5-8
CDR3: CASSSGLAYGNTEAFF

J: TRBJ2-7
V: TRBV11-2
CDR3: CASSFLTGTAKDEQYF

J: TRBJ2-7
V: TRBV12-2
CDR3: CASRLRTGNPYEQYF

J: TRBJ1-2
V: TRBV19
CDR3: CASNKRQGAGGYTF

J: TRBJ2-5
V: TRBV19
CDR3: CASSIWQGGPETQYF

J: TRBJ2-5
V: TRBV5-1
CDR3: CASSPTSGSVRETQYF

J: TRBJ2-1
V: TRBV12-3/TRBV12-4
CDR3: CASSLLANEQFF

J: TRBJ2-3
V: TRBV19
CDR3: CASSIVQTGTQYF

J: TRBJ2-7
V: TRBV4-3
CDR3: CASSQDEDSLSSYEQYF

J: TRBJ1-5
V: TRBV10-3
CDR3: CAIKGDWNQPQHF

J: TRBJ2-7
V: TRBV19
CDR3: CASSMGQGGEQYF

J: TRBJ1-1
V: TRBV4-3
CDR3: CASSQGFAGNTEAFF

J: TRBJ1-3
V: TRBV5-4
CDR3: CASSFRTGSGNTIYF

J: TRBJ1-1
V: TRBV5-3
CDR3: CARSLRGGLPFNVEAFF

J: TRBJ2-3
V: TRBV11-3
CDR3: CASSTGSSAADTQYF

J: TRBJ1-1
V: TRBV5-1
CDR3: CASSRDYRNTEAFF

J: TRBJ2-1
V: TRBV11-2
CDR3: CASSQTSVTEQFF

J: TRBJ2-7
V: TRBV9
CDR3: CASSVSAGDRYEQYF

J: TRBJ2-3
V: TRBV4-2
CDR3: CASSQDEGTDTQYF